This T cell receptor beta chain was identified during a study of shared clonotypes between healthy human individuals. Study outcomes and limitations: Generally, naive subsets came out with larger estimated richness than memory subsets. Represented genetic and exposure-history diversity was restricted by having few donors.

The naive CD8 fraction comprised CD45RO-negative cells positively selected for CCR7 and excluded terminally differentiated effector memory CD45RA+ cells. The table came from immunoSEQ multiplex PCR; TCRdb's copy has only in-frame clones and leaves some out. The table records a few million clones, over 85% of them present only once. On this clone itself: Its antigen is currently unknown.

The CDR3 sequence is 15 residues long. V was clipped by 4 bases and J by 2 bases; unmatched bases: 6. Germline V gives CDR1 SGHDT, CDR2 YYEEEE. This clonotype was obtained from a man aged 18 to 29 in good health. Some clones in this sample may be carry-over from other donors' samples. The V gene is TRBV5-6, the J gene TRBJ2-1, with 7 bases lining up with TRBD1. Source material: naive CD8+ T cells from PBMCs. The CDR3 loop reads CASSPDREPYNEQFF. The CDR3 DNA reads TGTGCCAGCAGCCCCGACAGGGAACCCTACAATGAGCAGTTCTTC.